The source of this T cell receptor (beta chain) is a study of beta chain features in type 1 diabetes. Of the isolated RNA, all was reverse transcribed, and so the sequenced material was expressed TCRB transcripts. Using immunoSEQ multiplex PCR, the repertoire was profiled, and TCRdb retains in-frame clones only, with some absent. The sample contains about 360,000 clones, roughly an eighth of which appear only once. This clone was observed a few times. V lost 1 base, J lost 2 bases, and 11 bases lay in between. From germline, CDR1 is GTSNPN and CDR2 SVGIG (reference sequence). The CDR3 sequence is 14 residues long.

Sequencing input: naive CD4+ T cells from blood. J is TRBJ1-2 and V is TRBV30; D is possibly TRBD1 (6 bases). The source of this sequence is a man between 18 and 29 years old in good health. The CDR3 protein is CAWSAPGTNYGYTF. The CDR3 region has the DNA TGTGCCTGGAGTGCCCCCGGGACAAACTATGGCTACACCTTC. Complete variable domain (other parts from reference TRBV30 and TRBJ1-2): SQTIHQWPATLVQPVGSPLSLECTVEGTSNPNLYWYRQAAGRGLQLLFYSVGIGQISSEVPQNLSASRPQDRQFILSSKKLLLSDSGFYLCAWSAPGTNYGYTFGSGTRLTVV.